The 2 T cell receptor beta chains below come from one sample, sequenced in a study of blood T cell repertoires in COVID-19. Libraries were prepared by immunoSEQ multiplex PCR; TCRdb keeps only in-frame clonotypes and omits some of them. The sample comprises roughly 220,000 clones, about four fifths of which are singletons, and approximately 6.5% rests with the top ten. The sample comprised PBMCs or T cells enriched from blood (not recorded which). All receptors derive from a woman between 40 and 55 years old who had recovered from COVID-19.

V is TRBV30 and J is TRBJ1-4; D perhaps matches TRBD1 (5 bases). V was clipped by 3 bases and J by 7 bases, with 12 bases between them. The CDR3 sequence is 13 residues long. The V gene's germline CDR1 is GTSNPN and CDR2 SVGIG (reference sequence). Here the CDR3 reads CAWRDPGGEKLFF. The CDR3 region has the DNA TGTGCCTGGAGGGATCCGGGGGGTGAAAAACTGTTTTTT. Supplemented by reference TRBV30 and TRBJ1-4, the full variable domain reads SQTIHQWPATLVQPVGSPLSLECTVEGTSNPNLYWYRQAAGRGLQLLFYSVGIGQISSEVPQNLSASRPQDRQFILSSKKLLLSDSGFYLCAWRDPGGEKLFFGSGTQLSVL.

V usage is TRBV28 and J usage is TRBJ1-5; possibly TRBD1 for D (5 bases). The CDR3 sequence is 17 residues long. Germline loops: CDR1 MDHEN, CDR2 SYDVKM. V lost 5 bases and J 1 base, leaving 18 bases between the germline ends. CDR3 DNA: TGTGCCAGCAGTCGGGGGGGACTAGGCGGGAGCAATCAGCCCCAGCATTTT. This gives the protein CASSRGGLGGSNQPQHF.